The 32 T cell receptor beta chains below come from one sample, sequenced in a study of B cell selection in AIRE deficiency. The data were produced by immunoSEQ multiplex PCR, yet TCRdb's version contains in-frame clones alone and is incomplete. The table has about 23,000 clones, roughly 97% seen once; the top ten hold about 0.17%. Conventional CD4 T cells were sorted as CD4+CD127+ cells. The sequencing input was conventional CD4+ T cells sorted from PBMCs. The receptor set was obtained from a human donor with AIRE deficiency.

This sequence joins TRBV6-7 and TRBJ1-1, with D possibly TRBD1 on 5 matching bases. TRBV6-7 has ORF status, its function being uncertain. With 10 bases removed from V and 10 bases from J, the gap between germline ends came to 22 bases. This CDR3 has 13 amino acids. The CDR3 loop is CAILEGPNSRAFF. The CDR3, as DNA: TGTGCCATCCTGGAGGGGCCAAACAGTCGAGCTTTCTTT.

The chain couples TRBV12-2 to TRBJ2-7. TRBV12-2 is listed as a pseudogene. The CDR3 is 21 amino acids. The CDR3 DNA reads as TGTGCAAGTCGCCCCCTCTTTACCGACAGGGCGGCGGGAGTTCGACACTACGAGCAGTACTTC. It yields the protein CASRPLFTDRAAGVRHYEQYF.

The V gene is TRBV7-9, the J gene TRBJ1-2; D gene uncertain. The CDR3 contains 15 residues. CDR1 SEHNR and CDR2 FQNEAQ come from the germline V gene (reference sequence). V was clipped by 1 base and J by 8 bases, with 17 bases between them. CDR3 sequence: CASSLVVRQARGYTF. In nucleotides, the CDR3 is TGTGCCAGCAGCTTAGTTGTTCGCCAGGCGAGGGGCTACACCTTC.

The rearrangement uses TRBV7-2 and TRBJ1-1; the D gene is possibly TRBD1 (5 bases). V was pared by 3 bases and J by 4 bases, with 12 bases between. The CDR3 length is 14 residues. Germline CDR1 reads SGHTA; CDR2 reads FQGNSA. The CDR3 sequence: CASSLQGASTEAFF. DNA of the CDR3: TGTGCCAGCAGCTTGCAGGGAGCTAGCACTGAAGCTTTCTTT.

Comment on this clone: This specimen includes other DNA sequences encoding the same CDR3. CDR3 protein: CASSYRATIYNEQFF. The CDR3, as DNA: TGTGCCAGCAGTTACCGGGCCACCATCTACAATGAGCAGTTCTTC. The chain is built from TRBV6-5 and TRBJ2-1; D not certain. Germline loops: CDR1 MNHEY, CDR2 SVGAGI. This CDR3 is 15 amino acids long. V lost 2 bases and J 3 bases, leaving 11 bases between the germline ends.

This clone was recorded once. This chain uses TRBV28 with TRBJ1-3, with D unresolved. Germline V gene data show CDR1 as MDHEN and CDR2 as SYDVKM. V lost 1 base and J 0 bases, leaving 7 bases between the germline ends. This CDR3 region has 15 residues. The CDR3 loop is CASSLSDLSGNTIYF. The CDR3 region has the DNA TGTGCCAGCAGTTTATCTGACCTCTCTGGAAACACCATATATTTT.

The chain links TRBV29-1 to TRBJ2-7; 7 nucleotides line up with TRBD2. This CDR3 spans 12 amino acids. Trimming at V came to 4 bases and at J to 4 bases, leaving 4 bases not matched to a gene. Germline assignment: CDR1 SQVTM and CDR2 ANQGSEA. The chain's CDR3 is CSVGGLTYEQYF. In DNA, the CDR3 is TGCAGCGTTGGGGGACTAACTTACGAGCAGTACTTC.

The J gene is TRBJ2-2, the V gene TRBV28; 8 nucleotides agree with TRBD2. The CDR3 consists of 17 residues. V lost 5 bases to trimming and J lost 1 base; unmatched junction nucleotides: 9. The germline V gene has CDR1 MDHEN and CDR2 SYDVKM. The chain's CDR3 is CASSPGSGVLNTGELFF. CDR3 nucleotide sequence: TGTGCCAGCAGTCCCGGTAGCGGGGTCCTGAACACCGGGGAGCTGTTTTTT.

V and J are TRBV11-2 and TRBJ2-7; TRBD2 is a possible D gene (5 bases). In germline, CDR1 is SGHAT, CDR2 FQNNGV. This CDR3 has 13 residues. V lost 4 bases and J 4 bases, leaving 11 bases between the germline ends. CDR3 DNA: TGTGCCAGCAGCTGGCGGTGGGAGTACGAGCAGTACTTC. Its protein product is CASSWRWEYEQYF.

This chain connects TRBV19 to TRBJ1-2; 9 nucleotides line up with TRBD1. V trimming: 7 bases; J trimming: 8 bases; junction bases outside the gene matches: 14. The CDR3 runs 15 residues. Germline loops: CDR1 LNHDA, CDR2 SQIVND (reference sequence). CDR3: CASTFRQGVFGGYTF. CDR3 DNA sequence: TGTGCCAGTACGTTCAGACAGGGGGTGTTCGGCGGCTACACCTTC. The variable domain in full, completed from reference TRBV19 and TRBJ1-2, reads DGGITQSPKYLFRKEGQNVTLSCEQNLNHDAMYWYRQDPGQGLRLIYYSQIVNDFQKGDIAEGYSVSREKKESFPLTVTSAQKNPTAFYLCASTFRQGVFGGYTFGSGTRLTVV.

This chain connects TRBV6-5 to TRBJ2-3; D is possibly TRBD2 (6 bases). V was cut by 6 bases and J by 0 bases, with 13 bases left in between. Germline V CDR1 and CDR2: MNHEY, SVGAGI. The CDR3 totals 15 residues. CDR3 sequence reads: CASSSRDLSTDTQYF. CDR3 in DNA: TGTGCCAGCAGCTCACGGGACTTAAGCACAGATACGCAGTATTTT.

This chain uses TRBV5-8 with TRBJ2-2; no clear D. This CDR3 comprises 14 residues. V lost 3 bases, J lost 1 base, and 7 bases lay in between. Germline CDR1 and CDR2: SGHTS and YDEGEE. CDR3 DNA sequence: TGTGCCAGCAGCTCCGCTTGGAACACCGGGGAGCTGTTTTTT. This encodes CASSSAWNTGELFF.

The V call is TRBV29-1, the J call TRBJ2-2; 7 bases align to TRBD2. The CDR3 is made up of 13 amino acids. Germline CDR1 reads SQVTM; CDR2 reads ANQGSEA. V lost 7 bases to trimming and J lost 7 bases; unmatched junction nucleotides: 9. The DNA of the CDR3 is TGCAGCGCCCTAGCGGTGAGGAGCGGGGAGCTGTTTTTT. Translating gives CSALAVRSGELFF.

V usage is TRBV5-1 and J usage is TRBJ2-5; D unclear. This CDR3 region has 11 residues. The germline CDR1 and CDR2 sequences are SGHRS and YFSETQ. The V and J ends lost 0 bases and 3 bases respectively, with 0 bases between them. In nucleotides, the CDR3 is TGCGCCAGCAGCTTGGAAGAGACCCAGTACTTC. Its protein product is CASSLEETQYF.

The chain is built from TRBV5-6 and TRBJ2-1; maybe TRBD2 (6 bases). Germline CDR1 and CDR2: SGHDT and YYEEEE. The CDR3 length is 14 residues. Trimming shortened V by 6 bases and J by 5 bases, and 15 bases separated the two germline ends. This CDR3 is CASTWRGFNNEQFF. The CDR3 nucleotides read TGTGCCAGCACCTGGCGGGGATTCAACAATGAGCAGTTCTTC.

This clone was recorded only once. The chain has TRBV28 and TRBJ2-2; D gene ambiguous. The CDR3 spans 13 residues. The germline V and J ends were trimmed by 5 bases and 6 bases, with 10 bases remaining between them. CDR1 is MDHEN and CDR2 is SYDVKM in the germline V gene. CDR3 bases: TGTGCCAGCAGTAAGGTGCCCCCCGGGGAGCTGTTTTTT. Its protein is CASSKVPPGELFF.

J is TRBJ2-3 and V is TRBV11-1; D is ambiguous. This CDR3 spans 15 amino acids. Germline CDR1 SGHAT, CDR2 FQDESV (reference sequence). Trimming took off 0 bases at V and 2 bases at J, with 9 bases between the two ends. The CDR3 here is CASSLAGKVTDTQYF. The CDR3 DNA reads TGTGCCAGCAGCTTAGCGGGGAAGGTCACAGATACGCAGTATTTT.

This chain connects TRBV29-1 to TRBJ2-1, with 13 bases identical to TRBD2. V shed 4 bases, J shed 12 bases, and the junction held 12 bases outside the gene matches. Germline values: CDR1 SQVTM, CDR2 ANQGSEA. The CDR3 has 15 amino acids. CDR3 protein: CSVALLAGGPSGQFF. The CDR3 bases are TGCAGCGTTGCTTTACTAGCGGGAGGGCCCTCTGGGCAGTTCTTC.

V is TRBV5-1 and J is TRBJ1-2; no reliable D call. This CDR3 region has 14 residues. Germline V gene data show CDR1 as SGHRS and CDR2 as YFSETQ. Trimming took off 1 base at V and 4 bases at J, with 11 bases between the two ends. In DNA, the CDR3 is TGCGCCAGCAGCTTGTCGGAGGTGGTCTATGGCTACACCTTC. Amino acid sequence: CASSLSEVVYGYTF.

The chain recombines TRBV18 with TRBJ1-3, with D unresolved. V was shortened by 3 bases and J by 0 bases, with 12 bases between the two germline ends. Germline V CDR1 and CDR2: KGHSH, LQKENI. The CDR3 is made up of 16 amino acids. CDR3 region: CASSPSDGLSGNTIYF. In DNA, the CDR3 is TGTGCCAGCTCACCTTCCGACGGACTCTCTGGAAACACCATATATTTT.

This chain connects TRBV6-6 to TRBJ2-7; 8 nucleotides match TRBD2. The germline V gene encodes CDR1 MNHNY and CDR2 SVGAGI (reference sequence). V was pared by 6 bases and J by 4 bases, with 8 bases of the junction left unmatched. The CDR3 contains 14 residues. The CDR3 loop is CASSPRASGYEQYF. The CDR3 DNA follows: TGTGCCAGCAGCCCACGGGCTAGCGGGTACGAGCAGTACTTC.

The CDR3 bases are TGTGCCAGCAGCTTAGCTAGCGGGGGAAGCACAGATACGCAGTATTTT. It is translated as CASSLASGGSTDTQYF. The chain employs TRBV7-3 and TRBJ2-3; 10 nucleotides match TRBD2. The trim removed 2 bases at V and 0 bases at J, leaving 2 bases unmatched. Germline V gives CDR1 SGHTA, CDR2 FQGTGA. The CDR3 consists of 16 residues.

V gene TRBV7-9 combines with J gene TRBJ1-5; D not certain. Germline loops: CDR1 SEHNR, CDR2 FQNEAQ (reference sequence). V was clipped by 1 base and J by 7 bases, with 14 bases between them. The CDR3 consists of 15 residues. The CDR3, as DNA: TGTGCCAGCAGCTTAGGTTTTCAAGAACCGCAGCCCCAGCATTTT. As protein: CASSLGFQEPQPQHF.

The rearrangement links TRBV10-3 to TRBJ2-7, with D perhaps matching TRBD1 or TRBD2 (5 bases each). V was pared by 4 bases and J by 0 bases, with 13 bases between. Germline values: CDR1 ENHRY, CDR2 SYGVKD. This CDR3 is built from 15 residues. The DNA for the CDR3 is TGTGCCATCAGTGCCCGTGGGGGTCGCTCCTACGAGCAGTACTTC. Its protein product is CAISARGGRSYEQYF.

The V and J genes are TRBV6-6 and TRBJ2-5; TRBD2 agrees at 9 bases. CDR3 size: 16 residues. Germline loops: CDR1 MNHNY, CDR2 SVGAGI (reference sequence). The junction had 8 bases not matched to a gene; V was cut back by 2 bases and J by 4 bases. The CDR3 DNA follows: TGTGCCAGCAGTTACGGGTTAGCGGGAGTTGGAGAGACCCAGTACTTC. This translates into CASSYGLAGVGETQYF.

The chain has TRBV6-4 and TRBJ1-5, with D uncertain. Trimming took 0 bases from V and 11 from J, leaving 14 bases between them. From germline, CDR1 is MRHNA and CDR2 SNTAGT. This CDR3 spans 14 amino acids. The CDR3 reads CASSDSKARRTQHF. CDR3 coding DNA: TGTGCCAGCAGTGACTCGAAGGCCCGAAGAACCCAGCATTTT.

This rearrangement joins TRBV4-3 to TRBJ2-1; a possible D gene is TRBD2 (6 bases). CDR3 length: 15 amino acids. Germline values: CDR1 LGHNA, CDR2 YSLEER. V was trimmed by 0 bases and J by 7 bases, leaving 13 bases between them. CDR3 sequence (DNA): TGCGCCAGCAGCCAAGAACCTAGCGCTTCAAATGAGCAGTTCTTC. Encoded protein: CASSQEPSASNEQFF.

This chain uses TRBV6-6 with TRBJ1-5; TRBD1 agrees at 7 bases. The CDR3 runs to 14 residues. Per the germline V gene, CDR1 is MNHNY and CDR2 is SVGAGI (reference sequence). V shed 2 bases, J shed 7 bases, and the junction held 5 bases outside the gene matches. CDR3 region: CASSYGTDGQPQHF. CDR3 DNA: TGTGCCAGCAGTTACGGGACAGACGGCCAGCCCCAGCATTTT.

This clone has just a few counts. The chain combines TRBV11-1 with TRBJ2-4; D call uncertain. CDR1 SGHAT and CDR2 FQDESV come from the germline V gene (reference sequence). The CDR3 runs to 15 residues. Trimming left V 3 bases short and J 3 bases short, with 12 bases between. CDR3 DNA: TGTGCCAGCAGCTTGACCGTCGCAAGCAAAAACATTCAGTACTTC. Protein sequence: CASSLTVASKNIQYF.

The rearrangement uses TRBV19 and TRBJ1-1, with D possibly being TRBD1 (6 bases). Deletions cut 3 bases from V and 0 bases from J, with 17 bases between. This CDR3 region has 17 residues. The germline V gene encodes CDR1 LNHDA and CDR2 SQIVND (reference sequence). The CDR3 nucleotides are TGTGCCAGTAGTATGCCACAGGGTAGTTCAGTGAACACTGAAGCTTTCTTT. Its translation is CASSMPQGSSVNTEAFF.

The chain carries TRBV18 and TRBJ2-7, with D uncertain. Germline V gives CDR1 KGHSH, CDR2 LQKENI. The CDR3 length is 13 residues. V lost 6 bases and J 3 bases, leaving 12 bases between the germline ends. Here the CDR3 reads CASSNPNDYEQYF. In DNA, the CDR3 is TGTGCCAGCTCTAACCCGAACGACTACGAGCAGTACTTC.

The V and J genes are TRBV28 and TRBJ2-7, with D perhaps TRBD1 (6 bases). Trimming pared 6 bases from V and 1 base from J, leaving 10 bases between. Germline lookup yields CDR1 MDHEN and CDR2 SYDVKM. The CDR3 consists of 13 residues. CDR3: CASRPTGSYEQYF. The CDR3 DNA follows: TGTGCCAGCAGACCCACAGGGTCCTACGAGCAGTACTTC.